The 3 T cell receptor beta chains in this list originate from one sample, sequenced in a study of shared clonotypes between healthy human individuals. Profiled with immunoSEQ multiplex PCR; TCRdb holds only in-frame clones, not every one. The data show about 2.5 million clones, 92% seen once. The source material was naive CD4+ T cells from PBMCs. The subset was: CD45RA+ positively selected. The origin of the receptors is a young man in good health. Some clones in this sample may be carry-over from other donors' samples.

This clone was found once. Other DNA sequences within the sample encode an identical CDR3. The V call is TRBV27, the J call TRBJ2-3, with TRBD2 as a possible D gene (5 bases). The CDR3 consists of 12 residues. Per germline, CDR1 MNHEY and CDR2 SMNVEV (reference sequence). With 2 bases removed from V and 8 bases from J, the gap between germline ends came to 8 bases. As DNA, the CDR3 is TGTGCCAGCAGTTTACTCGCGGGTACGCAGTATTTT. It specifies CASSLLAGTQYF.

The chain has TRBV18 and TRBJ1-1, with 10 bases that match TRBD1. This CDR3 is built from 15 residues. The V and J ends lost 4 bases and 3 bases, in that order; junction bases with no gene match: 5. Looked up from germline, CDR1 is KGHSH and CDR2 is LQKENI. The CDR3 DNA sequence: TGTGCCAGCTCACAATGGGACAGGGGTGACACTGAAGCTTTCTTT. Amino acid sequence: CASSQWDRGDTEAFF.

This clone was observed a handful of times. V gene TRBV18 combines with J gene TRBJ2-3; D is unresolved. CDR3 size: 15 residues. Germline CDR1 is KGHSH and CDR2 is LQKENI. Trimming left V 0 bases short and J 1 base short, with 8 bases between. CDR3 amino acids: CASSPPSVGTDTQYF. The CDR3 nucleotides are TGTGCCAGCTCACCACCGTCTGTAGGCACAGATACGCAGTATTTT.